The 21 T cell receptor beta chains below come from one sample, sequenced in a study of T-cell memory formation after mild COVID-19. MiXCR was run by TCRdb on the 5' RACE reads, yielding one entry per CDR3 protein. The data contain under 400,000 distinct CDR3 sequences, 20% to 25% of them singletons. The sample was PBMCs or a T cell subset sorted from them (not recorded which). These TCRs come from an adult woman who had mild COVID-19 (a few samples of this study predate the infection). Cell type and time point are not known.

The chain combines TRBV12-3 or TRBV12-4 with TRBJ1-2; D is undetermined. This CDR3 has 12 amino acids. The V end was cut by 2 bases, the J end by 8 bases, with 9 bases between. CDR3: CASSLSGSGYTF. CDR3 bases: TGTGCCAGCAGTTTATCCGGCAGCGGCTACACCTTC.

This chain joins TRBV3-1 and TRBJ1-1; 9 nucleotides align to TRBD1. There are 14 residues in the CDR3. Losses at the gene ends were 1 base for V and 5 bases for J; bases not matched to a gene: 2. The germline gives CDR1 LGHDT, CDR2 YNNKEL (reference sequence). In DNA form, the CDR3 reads TGTGCCAGCAGCCAAGCCGGACAGGGGACTGAAGCTTTCTTT. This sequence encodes CASSQAGQGTEAFF.

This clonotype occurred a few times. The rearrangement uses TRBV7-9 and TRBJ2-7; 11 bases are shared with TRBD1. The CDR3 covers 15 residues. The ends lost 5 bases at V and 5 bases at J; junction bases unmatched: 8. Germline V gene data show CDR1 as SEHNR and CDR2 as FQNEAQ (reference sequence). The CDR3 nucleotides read TGTGCCAGCAGCCCAAGGACAGGGGGCATGGACGAGCAGTACTTC. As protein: CASSPRTGGMDEQYF.

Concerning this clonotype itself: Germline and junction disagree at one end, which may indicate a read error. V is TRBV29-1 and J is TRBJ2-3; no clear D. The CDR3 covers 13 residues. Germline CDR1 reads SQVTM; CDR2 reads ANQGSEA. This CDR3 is CSIDDQFTDTQYF. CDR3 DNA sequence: TGCAGCATTGACGACCAGTTCACAGATACGCAGTATTTT.

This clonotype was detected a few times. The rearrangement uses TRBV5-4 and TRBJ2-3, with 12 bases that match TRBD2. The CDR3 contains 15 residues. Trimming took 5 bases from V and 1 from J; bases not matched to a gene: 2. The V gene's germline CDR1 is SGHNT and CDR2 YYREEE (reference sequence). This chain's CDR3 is CASRRTSGGTDTQYF. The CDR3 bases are TGTGCCAGCAGGCGGACTAGCGGGGGCACAGATACGCAGTATTTT.

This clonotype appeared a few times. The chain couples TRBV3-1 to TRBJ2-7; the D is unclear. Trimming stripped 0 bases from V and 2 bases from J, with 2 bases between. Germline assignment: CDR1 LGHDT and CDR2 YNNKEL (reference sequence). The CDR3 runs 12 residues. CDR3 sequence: CASSQETYEQYF. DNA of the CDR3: TGTGCCAGCAGCCAAGAAACCTACGAGCAGTACTTC.

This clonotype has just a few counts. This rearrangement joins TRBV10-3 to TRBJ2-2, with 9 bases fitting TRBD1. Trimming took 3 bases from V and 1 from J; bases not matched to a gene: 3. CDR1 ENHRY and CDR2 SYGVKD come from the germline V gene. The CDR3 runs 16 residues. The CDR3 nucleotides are TGTGCCATCAGTGACGGGACAGGGAAGAACACCGGGGAGCTGTTTTTT. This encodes CAISDGTGKNTGELFF.

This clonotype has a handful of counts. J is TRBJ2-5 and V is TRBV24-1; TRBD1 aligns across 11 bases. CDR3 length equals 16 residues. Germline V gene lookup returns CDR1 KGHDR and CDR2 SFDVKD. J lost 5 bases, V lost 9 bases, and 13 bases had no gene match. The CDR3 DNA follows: TGTGCCACCCGGCTTTTGGACAGGGGGCATCGGGAGACCCAGTACTTC. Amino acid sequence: CATRLLDRGHRETQYF.

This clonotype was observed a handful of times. CDR3 nucleotide sequence: TGTGCCAGCAGCCAAGTTCGGACTACTGAAGCTTTCTTT. It encodes CASSQVRTTEAFF. The chain is built from TRBV3-1 and TRBJ1-1; D unclear. The ends were cut back, 1 base at V and 5 bases at J, with 8 bases in the middle. Germline CDR1 and CDR2: LGHDT and YNNKEL (reference sequence). The CDR3 totals 13 residues.

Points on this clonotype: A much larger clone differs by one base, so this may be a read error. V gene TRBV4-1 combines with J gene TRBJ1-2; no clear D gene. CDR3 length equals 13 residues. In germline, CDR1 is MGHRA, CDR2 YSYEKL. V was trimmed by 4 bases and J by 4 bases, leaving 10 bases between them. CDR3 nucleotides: TGCGCCAGCAGCCCATCTAGGCCCTATGGCTACACCTTC. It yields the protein CASSPSRPYGYTF.

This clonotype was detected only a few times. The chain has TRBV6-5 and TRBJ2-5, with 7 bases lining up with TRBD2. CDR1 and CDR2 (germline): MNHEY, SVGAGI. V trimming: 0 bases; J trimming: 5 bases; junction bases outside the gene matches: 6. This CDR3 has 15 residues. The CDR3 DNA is TGTGCCAGCAGTTACTCGGCGGGGGTTGCGGAGACCCAGTACTTC. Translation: CASSYSAGVAETQYF.

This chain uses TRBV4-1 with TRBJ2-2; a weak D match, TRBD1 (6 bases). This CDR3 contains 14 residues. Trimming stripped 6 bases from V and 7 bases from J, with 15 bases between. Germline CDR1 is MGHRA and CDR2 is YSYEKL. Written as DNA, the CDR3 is TGCGCCAGCAGTCCCCCCGGGACAAACGGGGAGCTGTTTTTT. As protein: CASSPPGTNGELFF.

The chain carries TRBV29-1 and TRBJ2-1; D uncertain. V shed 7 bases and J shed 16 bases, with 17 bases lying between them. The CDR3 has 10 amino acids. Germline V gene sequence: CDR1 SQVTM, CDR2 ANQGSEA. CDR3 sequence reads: CSARIDLLFF. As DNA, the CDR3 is TGCAGCGCCCGAATCGATCTGCTATTCTTC.

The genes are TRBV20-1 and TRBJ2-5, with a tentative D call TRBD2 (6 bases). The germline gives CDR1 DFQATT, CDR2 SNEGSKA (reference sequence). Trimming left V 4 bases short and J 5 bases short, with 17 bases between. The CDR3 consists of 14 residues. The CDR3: CSAKRLVFGETQYF. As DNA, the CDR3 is TGCAGTGCTAAAAGACTAGTATTTGGGGAGACCCAGTACTTC.

The CDR3 here is CASSFGTGGNTGELFF. The CDR3 DNA reads TGTGCCAGCAGTTTCGGGACAGGGGGTAACACCGGGGAGCTGTTTTTT. The chain links TRBV12-3 or TRBV12-4 to TRBJ2-2; TRBD1 aligns across 11 bases. CDR3 length: 16 residues. V trimming: 3 bases; J trimming: 2 bases; junction bases outside the gene matches: 2.

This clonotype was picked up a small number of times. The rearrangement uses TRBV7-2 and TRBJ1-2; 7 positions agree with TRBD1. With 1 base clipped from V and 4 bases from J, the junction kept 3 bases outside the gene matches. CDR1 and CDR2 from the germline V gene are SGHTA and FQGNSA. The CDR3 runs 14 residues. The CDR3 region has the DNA TGTGCCAGCAGCTTAGGGGGGACAGCCTATGGCTACACCTTC. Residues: CASSLGGTAYGYTF.

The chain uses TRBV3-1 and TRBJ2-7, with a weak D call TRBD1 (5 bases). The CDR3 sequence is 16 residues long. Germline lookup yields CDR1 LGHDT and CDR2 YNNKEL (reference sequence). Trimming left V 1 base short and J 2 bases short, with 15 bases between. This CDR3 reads CASSQVVTVSAYEQYF. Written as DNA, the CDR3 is TGTGCCAGCAGCCAAGTCGTGACAGTGTCGGCCTACGAGCAGTACTTC.

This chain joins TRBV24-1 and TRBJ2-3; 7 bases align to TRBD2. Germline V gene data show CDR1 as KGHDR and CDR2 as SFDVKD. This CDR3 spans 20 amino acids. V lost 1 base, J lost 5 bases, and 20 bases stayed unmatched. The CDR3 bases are TGTGCCACCAGTGATTTTTTGGGGCCTGTGGGGCCAGCGGGATTAGATACGCAGTATTTT. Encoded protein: CATSDFLGPVGPAGLDTQYF.

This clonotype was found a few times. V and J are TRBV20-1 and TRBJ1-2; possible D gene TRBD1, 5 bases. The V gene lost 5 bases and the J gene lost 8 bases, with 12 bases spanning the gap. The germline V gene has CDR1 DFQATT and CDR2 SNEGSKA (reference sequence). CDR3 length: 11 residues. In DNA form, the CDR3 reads TGCAGTGCTCCGGGACCTTTAGGCTACACCTTC. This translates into CSAPGPLGYTF.

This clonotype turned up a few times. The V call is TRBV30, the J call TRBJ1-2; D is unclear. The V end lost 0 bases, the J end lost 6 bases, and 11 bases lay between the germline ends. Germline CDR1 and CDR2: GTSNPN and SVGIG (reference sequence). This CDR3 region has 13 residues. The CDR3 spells CAWSVLTSDGYTF. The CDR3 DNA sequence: TGTGCCTGGAGTGTACTGACCTCCGATGGCTACACCTTC.

The CDR3 nucleotides read TGTGCCAGCTCGCCCGTCGGGCCCCCGGGGACTGAAGCTTTCTTT. The encoded protein is CASSPVGPPGTEAFF. The chain combines TRBV18 with TRBJ1-1; D is unclear. V lost 6 bases and J 5 bases, leaving 19 bases between the germline ends. CDR1 is KGHSH and CDR2 is LQKENI in the germline V gene. CDR3 length: 15 amino acids.